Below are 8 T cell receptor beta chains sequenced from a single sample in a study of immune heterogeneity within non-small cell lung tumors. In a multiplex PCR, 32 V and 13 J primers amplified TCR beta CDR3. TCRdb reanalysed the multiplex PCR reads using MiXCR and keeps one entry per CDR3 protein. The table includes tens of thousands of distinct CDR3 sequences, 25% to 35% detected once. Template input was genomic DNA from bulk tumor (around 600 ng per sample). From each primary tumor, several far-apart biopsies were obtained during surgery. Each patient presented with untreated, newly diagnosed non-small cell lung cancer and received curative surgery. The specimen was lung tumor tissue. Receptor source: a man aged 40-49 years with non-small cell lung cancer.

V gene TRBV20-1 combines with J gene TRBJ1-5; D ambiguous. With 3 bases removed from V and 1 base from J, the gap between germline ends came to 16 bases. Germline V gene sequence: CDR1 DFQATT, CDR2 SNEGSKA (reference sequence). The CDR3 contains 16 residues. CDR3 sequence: CSASPVTDISNQPQHF. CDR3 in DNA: TGCAGTGCTAGCCCCGTGACCGACATCAGCAATCAGCCCCAGCATTTT.

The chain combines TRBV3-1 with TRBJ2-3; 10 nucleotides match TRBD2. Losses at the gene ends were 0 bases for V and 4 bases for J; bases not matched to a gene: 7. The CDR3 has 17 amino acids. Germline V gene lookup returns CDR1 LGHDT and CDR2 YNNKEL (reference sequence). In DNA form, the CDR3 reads TGTGCCAGCAGCCAAGATCGGAGCGGGAGGGCGGCAGATACGCAGTATTTT. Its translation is CASSQDRSGRAADTQYF.

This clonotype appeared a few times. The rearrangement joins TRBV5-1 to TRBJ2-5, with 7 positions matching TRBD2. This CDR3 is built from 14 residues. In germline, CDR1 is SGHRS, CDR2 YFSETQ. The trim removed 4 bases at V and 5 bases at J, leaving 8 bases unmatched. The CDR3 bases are TGCGCCAGCAGCATTAGCGGGTTCGGGGAGACCCAGTACTTC. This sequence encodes CASSISGFGETQYF. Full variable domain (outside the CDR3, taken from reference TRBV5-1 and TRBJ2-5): KAGVTQTPRYLIKTRGQQVTLSCSPISGHRSVSWYQQTPGQGLQFLFEYFSETQRNKGNFPGRFSGRQFSNSRSEMNVSTLELGDSALYLCASSISGFGETQYFGPGTRLLVL.

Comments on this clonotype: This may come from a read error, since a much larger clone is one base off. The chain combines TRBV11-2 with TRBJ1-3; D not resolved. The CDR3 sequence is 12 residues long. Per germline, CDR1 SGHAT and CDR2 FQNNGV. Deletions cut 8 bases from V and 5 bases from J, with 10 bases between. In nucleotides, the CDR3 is TGTGCCAGCCAGATGACGAGAAACACCATATATTTT. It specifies CASQMTRNTIYF.

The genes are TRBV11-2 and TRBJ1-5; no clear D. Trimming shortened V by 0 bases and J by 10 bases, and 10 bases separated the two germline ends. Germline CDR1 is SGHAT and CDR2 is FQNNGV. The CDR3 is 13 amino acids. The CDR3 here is CASSLEESHPQHF. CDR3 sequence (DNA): TGTGCCAGCAGCTTAGAGGAGAGTCATCCCCAGCATTTT.

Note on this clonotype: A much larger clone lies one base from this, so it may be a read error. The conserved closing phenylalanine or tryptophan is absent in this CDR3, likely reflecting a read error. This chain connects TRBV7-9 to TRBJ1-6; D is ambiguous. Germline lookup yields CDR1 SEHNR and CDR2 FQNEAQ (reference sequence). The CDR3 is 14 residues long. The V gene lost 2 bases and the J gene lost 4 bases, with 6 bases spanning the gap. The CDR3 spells CASSLLDYNSPLHS. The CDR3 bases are TGTGCCAGCAGCTTACTCGATTATAATTCACCCCTCCACTCT.

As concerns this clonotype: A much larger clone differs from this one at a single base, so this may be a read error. The CDR3 DNA reads as TGTGCCAGCAGTTACAGTACAGCGAGTAAATATGGCTACACCTTC. This sequence encodes CASSYSTASKYGYTF. The rearrangement joins TRBV6-2 or TRBV6-3 to TRBJ1-2; D not certain. Germline CDR1 MNHEY, CDR2 SVGEGT. The CDR3 runs to 15 residues. Trimming cost V 2 bases and J 5 bases, with 15 bases left between them.

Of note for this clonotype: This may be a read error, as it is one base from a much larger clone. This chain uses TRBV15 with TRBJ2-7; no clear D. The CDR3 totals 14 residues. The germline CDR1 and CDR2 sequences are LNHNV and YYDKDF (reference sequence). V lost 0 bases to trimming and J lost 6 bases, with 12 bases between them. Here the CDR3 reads CATSRDVWEGEQYF. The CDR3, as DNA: TGTGCCACCAGCAGAGATGTGTGGGAAGGCGAGCAGTACTTC. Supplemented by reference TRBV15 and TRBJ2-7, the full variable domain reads DAMVIQNPRYQVTQFGKPVTLSCSQTLNHNVMYWYQQKSSQAPKLLFHYYDKDFNNEADTPDNFQSRRPNTSFCFLDIRSPGLGDTAMYLCATSRDVWEGEQYFGPGTRLTVT.